Listed below are T cell receptor beta chains from one sample, sequenced in a study of blood T cell repertoires in COVID-19. Repertoires were generated with immunoSEQ multiplex PCR, while TCRdb's copy carries only in-frame clones and drops some. The sample includes approximately 61,000 clones, about 82% of them seen just once. Sample: peripheral blood. The receptors come from a man between 65 and 85 years old with acute or convalescent COVID-19. CDR3s include the opening cysteine and the closing phenylalanine or tryptophan. The D gene is left open where the match is weak. Not every row has a clone size; where given, it reads once, few, many or a size class.

v_gene: TRBV21-1; j_gene: TRBJ1-4; abundance: -; d_gene: -; CDR3aa: CASPTGVGEKLFF; CDR3nt: TGTGCCAGCCCGACAGGGGTTGGAGAAAAACTGTTTTTT
v_gene: TRBV15; j_gene: TRBJ1-1; abundance: once; d_gene: -; CDR3aa: CATTSYTEAFF; CDR3nt: TGTGCCACCACCTCGTACACTGAAGCTTTCTTT
v_gene: TRBV7-3; j_gene: TRBJ2-1; abundance: once; d_gene: -; CDR3aa: CASSSDPSGSQFF; CDR3nt: TGTGCCAGCAGCTCAGACCCCAGCGGATCGCAGTTCTTC
v_gene: TRBV9; j_gene: TRBJ2-3; abundance: few; d_gene: -; CDR3aa: CASSVVGDGTDTQYF; CDR3nt: TGTGCCAGCAGCGTAGTAGGGGATGGGACAGATACGCAGTATTTT
v_gene: TRBV2; j_gene: TRBJ1-4; abundance: -; d_gene: TRBD1; CDR3aa: CASSEMGTVNEKLFF; CDR3nt: TGTGCCAGCAGTGAGATGGGGACAGTTAATGAAAAACTGTTTTTT
v_gene: TRBV18; j_gene: TRBJ2-2; abundance: -; d_gene: -; CDR3aa: CASSSTFAGAGELFF; CDR3nt: TGTGCCAGCTCATCTACATTTGCGGGCGCCGGGGAGCTGTTTTTT
v_gene: TRBV7-9; j_gene: TRBJ2-5; abundance: -; d_gene: -; CDR3aa: CASSLLSGGQGGETQYF; CDR3nt: TGTGCCAGCAGCTTATTGTCGGGTGGCCAGGGCGGCGAGACCCAGTACTTC
v_gene: TRBV7-3; j_gene: TRBJ2-1; abundance: -; d_gene: -; CDR3aa: CASSSPGGSGEQFF; CDR3nt: TGTGCCAGCAGCTCCCCGGGGGGCTCGGGTGAGCAGTTCTTC
v_gene: TRBV28; j_gene: TRBJ2-7; abundance: -; d_gene: TRBD2; CDR3aa: CASSRLANSYEQYF; CDR3nt: TGTGCCAGCAGCCGACTAGCGAACTCCTACGAGCAGTACTTC
v_gene: TRBV28; j_gene: TRBJ2-3; abundance: once; d_gene: -; CDR3aa: CASSPLTGGTSDTQYF; CDR3nt: TGTGCCAGCAGTCCCCTGACGGGGGGCACCTCAGATACGCAGTATTTT